Listed here is a single TCR beta chain. Trimming shortened V by 1 base and J by 5 bases, and 6 bases separated the two germline ends. The CDR3 is made up of 14 amino acids. Germline V gene sequence: CDR1 SGHTA, CDR2 FQGNSA. The method was immunoSEQ multiplex PCR; TCRdb's version includes in-frame clones alone and lacks a portion of them. The sample lists 85,000 to 95,000 clones; 55% to 75% were seen once. These data belong to a study of blood T cell repertoires in COVID-19. Study-level information: Sites in the United States, Italy and Spain provided acute and convalescent COVID-19 samples.

J is TRBJ2-6 and V is TRBV7-2; D gene ambiguous. This clonotype originated in a woman aged 80 or over with acute or convalescent COVID-19. The sample comprised peripheral blood. The chain's CDR3 is CASSLERWANVLTF. CDR3 coding DNA: TGTGCCAGCAGCTTAGAACGGTGGGCCAACGTCCTGACTTTC.